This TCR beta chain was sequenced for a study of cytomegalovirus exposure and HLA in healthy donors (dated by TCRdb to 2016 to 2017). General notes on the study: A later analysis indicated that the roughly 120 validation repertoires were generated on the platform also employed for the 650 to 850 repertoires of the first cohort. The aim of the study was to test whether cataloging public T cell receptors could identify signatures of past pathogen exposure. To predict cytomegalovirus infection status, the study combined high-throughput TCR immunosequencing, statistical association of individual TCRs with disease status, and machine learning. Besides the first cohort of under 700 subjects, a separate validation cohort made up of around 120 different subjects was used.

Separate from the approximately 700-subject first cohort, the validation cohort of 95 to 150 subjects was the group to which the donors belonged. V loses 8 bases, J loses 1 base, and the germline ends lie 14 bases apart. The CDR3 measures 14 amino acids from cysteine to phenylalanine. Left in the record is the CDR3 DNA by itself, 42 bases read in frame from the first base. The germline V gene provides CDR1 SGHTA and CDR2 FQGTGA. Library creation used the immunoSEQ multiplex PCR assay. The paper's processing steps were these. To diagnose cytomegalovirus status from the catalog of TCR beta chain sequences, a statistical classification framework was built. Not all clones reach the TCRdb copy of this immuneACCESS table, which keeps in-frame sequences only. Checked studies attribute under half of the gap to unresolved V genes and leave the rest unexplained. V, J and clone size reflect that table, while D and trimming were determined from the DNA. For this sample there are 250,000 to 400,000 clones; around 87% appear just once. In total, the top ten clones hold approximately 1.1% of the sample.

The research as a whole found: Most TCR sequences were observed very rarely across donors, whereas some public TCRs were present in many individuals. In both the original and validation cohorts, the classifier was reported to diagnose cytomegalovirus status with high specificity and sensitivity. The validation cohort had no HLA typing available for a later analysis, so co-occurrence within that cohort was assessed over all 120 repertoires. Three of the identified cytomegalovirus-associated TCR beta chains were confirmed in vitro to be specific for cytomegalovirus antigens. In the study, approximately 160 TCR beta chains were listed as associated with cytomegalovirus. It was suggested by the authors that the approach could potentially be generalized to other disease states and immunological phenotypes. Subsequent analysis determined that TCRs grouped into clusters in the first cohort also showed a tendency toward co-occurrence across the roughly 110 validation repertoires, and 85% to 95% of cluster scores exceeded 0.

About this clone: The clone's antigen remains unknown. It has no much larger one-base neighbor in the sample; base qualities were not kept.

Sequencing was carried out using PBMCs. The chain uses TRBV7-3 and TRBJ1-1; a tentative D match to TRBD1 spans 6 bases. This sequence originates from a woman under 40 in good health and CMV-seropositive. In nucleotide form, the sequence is TGTGCCAGCGGAACGGGACACTCGAACACTGAAGCTTTCTTT. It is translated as CASGTGHSNTEAFF.